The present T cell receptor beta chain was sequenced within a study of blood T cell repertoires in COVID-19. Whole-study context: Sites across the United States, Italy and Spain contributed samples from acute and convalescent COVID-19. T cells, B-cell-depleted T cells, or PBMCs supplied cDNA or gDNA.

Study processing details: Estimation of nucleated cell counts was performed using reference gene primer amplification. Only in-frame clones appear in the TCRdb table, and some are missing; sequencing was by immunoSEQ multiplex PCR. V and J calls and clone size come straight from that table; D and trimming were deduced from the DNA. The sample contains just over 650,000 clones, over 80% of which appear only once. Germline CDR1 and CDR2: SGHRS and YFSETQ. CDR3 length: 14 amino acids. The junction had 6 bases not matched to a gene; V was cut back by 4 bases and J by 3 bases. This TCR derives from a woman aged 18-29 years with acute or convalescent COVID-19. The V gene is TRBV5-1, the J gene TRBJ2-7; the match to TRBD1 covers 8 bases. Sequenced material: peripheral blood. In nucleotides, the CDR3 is TGCGCCAGCAGCCTGGGGACAGGCTTCTACGAGCAGTACTTC. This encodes CASSLGTGFYEQYF.